This entry is about one T cell receptor (beta chain). Its antigen is undetermined. Each population that was sorted was more than 95% pure. Expressed TCRB transcripts got sequenced, as all isolated RNA was reverse transcribed. Clones were sequenced by immunoSEQ multiplex PCR, and TCRdb holds only the in-frame ones, with some missing. The sample records about 650,000 clones, about an eighth being singletons. CDR3 size: 19 residues. The source of the sample is a study of beta chain features in type 1 diabetes. The overall study: No age, gender or cell yield differences were seen between patients and healthy donors.

Whole-study results and caveats: PCR might favor shorter templates, equally in patients and controls. Patients with type 1 diabetes showed fewer VDJ junction insertions and more deletions. For Type 1 diabetes patients, all four CD4+ subsets carried TCRB CDR3s that were moderately but significantly shorter.

The sequence was obtained from a man between 25 and 39 years old with type 1 diabetes. Sequencing was performed on naive CD4+ T cells from blood. The chain carries TRBV21-1 and TRBJ1-6; no check of the table's D call, TRBD1, against the DNA was made. TRBV21-1 is tagged as a pseudogene. As DNA, the CDR3 is TGTGCCAGCAGCAAAGTGGGGATATCCCGGGACAGTAATAATTCACCCCTCCACTTT. Encoded protein: CASSKVGISRDSNNSPLHF.